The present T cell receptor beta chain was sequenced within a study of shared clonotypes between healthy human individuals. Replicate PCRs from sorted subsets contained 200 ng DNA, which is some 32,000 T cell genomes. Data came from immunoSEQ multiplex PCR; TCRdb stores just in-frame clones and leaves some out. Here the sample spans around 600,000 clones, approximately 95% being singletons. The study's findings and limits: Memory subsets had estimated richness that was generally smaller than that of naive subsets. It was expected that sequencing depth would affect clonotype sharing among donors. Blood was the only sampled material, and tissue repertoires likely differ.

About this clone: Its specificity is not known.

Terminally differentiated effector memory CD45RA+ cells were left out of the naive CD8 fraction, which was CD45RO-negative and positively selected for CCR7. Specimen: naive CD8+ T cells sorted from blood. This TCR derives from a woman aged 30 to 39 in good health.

The CDR3 nucleotides read TGTGCCAGCAGTTCGGGGGAGCTACCTAGTTACGAGCAGTACTTC. It yields the protein CASSSGELPSYEQYF. V gene TRBV5-6 combines with J gene TRBJ2-7; D might be TRBD2 (6 bases). Germline CDR1 is SGHDT and CDR2 is YYEEEE. There are 15 residues in the CDR3. Between the trimmed V and J ends, which lost 5 bases and 4 bases, there was a span of 19 bases.